A single sample is the source of the 7 T cell receptor beta chains below, sequenced in a study of blood T cell repertoires in COVID-19 (dated by TCRdb to the early 2020s). Library creation used the immunoSEQ multiplex PCR assay. In TCRdb, the immuneACCESS table is reduced to in-frame sequences with V and J assigned. These tables do not hold every clone; where another copy was compared, an unresolved V gene accounts for under half, and the others remain unexplained. This sample has about 170,000 clones in its table, and 74% of those were observed once. Under 3.5% of the sample is held by the ten biggest clonotypes. Input material: peripheral blood. Receptors were obtained from a woman over 75 with acute or convalescent COVID-19.

This clone was observed a handful of times. CDR3 in amino acids: CASYSGTGELFF. The CDR3 bases are TGTGCCAGCTATAGCGGAACCGGGGAGCTGTTTTTT. J is TRBJ2-2 and V is TRBV28; weak D call: TRBD2 (6 bases). The V end was cut by 8 bases, the J end by 5 bases, with 9 bases between. Germline V CDR1 and CDR2: MDHEN, SYDVKM. The CDR3 is 12 amino acids. Complete variable domain (other parts from reference TRBV28 and TRBJ2-2): DVKVTQSSRYLVKRTGEKVFLECVQDMDHENMFWYRQDPGLGLRLIYFSYDVKMKEKGDIPEGYSVSREKKERFSLILESASTNQTSMYLCASYSGTGELFFGEGSRLTVL.

About this clone: At one of its ends the junction is not consistent with the germline gene, which may arise from a read error. The rearrangement joins TRBV19 to TRBJ2-4; weak D call: TRBD1 (6 bases). Germline V gene lookup returns CDR1 LNHDA and CDR2 SQIVND (reference sequence). This CDR3 contains 17 residues. In DNA form, the CDR3 reads TGTGCCAGCAGGGGACACCATGGGGGTAAAGCCAAAAACATTCAGTGCTTC. This codes for CASRGHHGGKAKNIQCF. The whole variable domain, remainder taken from reference TRBV19 and TRBJ2-4, is DGGITQSPKYLFRKEGQNVTLSCEQNLNHDAMYWYRQDPGQGLRLIYYSQIVNDFQKGDIAEGYSVSREKKESFPLTVTSAQKNPTAFYLCASRGHHGGKAKNIQCFGAGTRLSVL.

The chain uses TRBV11-2 and TRBJ2-7; 11 nucleotides line up with TRBD2. Germline CDR1 SGHAT, CDR2 FQNNGV. V lost 1 base to trimming and J lost 5 bases; unmatched junction nucleotides: 4. The CDR3 runs to 15 residues. The CDR3 spells CASSLAAGLADEQYF. DNA for the CDR3: TGTGCCAGCAGCTTAGCCGCGGGACTAGCGGACGAGCAGTACTTC.

Concerning this clone: Other DNA sequences of this sample code for an identical CDR3. The V gene is TRBV7-9, the J gene TRBJ2-1; 10 bases align to TRBD1. This CDR3 is built from 15 residues. Trimming removed 5 bases from V and 4 bases from J; junction bases left unmatched: 5. CDR1 SEHNR and CDR2 FQNEAQ come from the germline V gene (reference sequence). The CDR3 sequence is CASSLGQGGYNEQFF. The CDR3 DNA reads TGTGCCAGCAGCCTAGGACAGGGGGGATACAATGAGCAGTTCTTC.

The V gene is TRBV28, the J gene TRBJ1-4, with 7 bases matching TRBD1. V trimming: 4 bases; J trimming: 6 bases; junction bases outside the gene matches: 8. CDR1 and CDR2 (germline): MDHEN, SYDVKM. The CDR3 extends over 15 amino acids. CDR3 nucleotide sequence: TGTGCCAGCAGTTCCTCAGGGGGAGTTTATGAAAAACTGTTTTTT. Translating it yields CASSSSGGVYEKLFF.

The chain joins TRBV28 to TRBJ2-1; 7 bases are a match to TRBD2. V was clipped by 6 bases and J by 2 bases; unmatched bases: 4. The CDR3 covers 14 residues. CDR1 is MDHEN, CDR2 SYDVKM, per germline. DNA for the CDR3: TGTGCCAGCAGCGGGACTATAACCTACAATGAGCAGTTCTTC. It yields the protein CASSGTITYNEQFF.

The chain combines TRBV10-3 with TRBJ2-1; 7 bases match TRBD2. Germline CDR1 ENHRY, CDR2 SYGVKD. V trimming: 10 bases; J trimming: 3 bases; junction bases outside the gene matches: 6. The CDR3 is 13 residues long. The chain's CDR3 is CATAGVGYNEQFF. The CDR3 bases are TGTGCCACCGCGGGAGTAGGCTACAATGAGCAGTTCTTC.